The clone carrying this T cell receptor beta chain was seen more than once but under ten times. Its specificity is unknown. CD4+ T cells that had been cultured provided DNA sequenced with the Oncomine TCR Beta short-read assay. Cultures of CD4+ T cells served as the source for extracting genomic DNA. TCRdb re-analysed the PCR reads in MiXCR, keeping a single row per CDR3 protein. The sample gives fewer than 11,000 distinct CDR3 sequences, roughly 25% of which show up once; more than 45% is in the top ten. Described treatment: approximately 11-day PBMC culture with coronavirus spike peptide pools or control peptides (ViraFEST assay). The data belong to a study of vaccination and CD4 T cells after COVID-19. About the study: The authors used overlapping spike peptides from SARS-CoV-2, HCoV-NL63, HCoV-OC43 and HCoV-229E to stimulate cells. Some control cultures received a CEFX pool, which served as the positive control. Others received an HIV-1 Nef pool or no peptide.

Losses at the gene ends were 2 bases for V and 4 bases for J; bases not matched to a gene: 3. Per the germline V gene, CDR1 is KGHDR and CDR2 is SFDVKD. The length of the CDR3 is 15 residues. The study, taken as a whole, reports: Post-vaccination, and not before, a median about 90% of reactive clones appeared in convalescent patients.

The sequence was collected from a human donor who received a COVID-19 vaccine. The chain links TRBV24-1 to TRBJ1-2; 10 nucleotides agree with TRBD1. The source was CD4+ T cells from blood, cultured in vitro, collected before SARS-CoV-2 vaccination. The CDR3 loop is CATSDSDRGGYGYTF. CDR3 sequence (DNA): TGTGCCACCAGTGATTCGGACAGGGGGGGCTATGGCTACACCTTC.